The next 25 T cell receptor beta chains were all read from a single sample in a study of neurological immune-mediated disorders. A single record per CDR3 protein comes from TCRdb applying MiXCR to the 5' RACE reads. Of roughly 90,000 distinct CDR3 sequences detected, roughly 3.2% appear once; the ten largest clones hold approximately 2.9%. The specimen sequenced was PBMCs. These receptors all come from a woman aged 45-59 years with multiple sclerosis.

This clonotype was observed at least ten times. V and J are TRBV20-1 and TRBJ2-2; D is uncertain. Per the germline V gene, CDR1 is DFQATT and CDR2 is SNEGSKA (reference sequence). CDR3 length: 15 amino acids. Trimming cost V 2 bases and J 0 bases, with 10 bases left between them. The CDR3 nucleotides read TGCAGTGCTAGATTAGCCGCCCCGAACACCGGGGAGCTGTTTTTT. This encodes CSARLAAPNTGELFF.

This clonotype has ten or more counts. The chain links TRBV20-1 to TRBJ1-1, with D tentatively TRBD1 (6 bases). V dropped 6 bases and J dropped 5 bases, with 16 bases sitting between them. CDR1 and CDR2 from the germline V gene are DFQATT and SNEGSKA (reference sequence). This CDR3 comprises 13 residues. The CDR3 sequence: CSAERGVGTEAFF. CDR3 coding DNA: TGCAGTGCGGAAAGGGGGGTAGGAACTGAAGCTTTCTTT.

Many counts were recorded for this clonotype. The rearrangement uses TRBV7-6 and TRBJ2-2; 10 bases map to TRBD1. V was pared by 4 bases and J by 6 bases, with 8 bases of the junction left unmatched. The CDR3 is 16 residues long. Germline values: CDR1 SGHVS, CDR2 FNYEAQ. The CDR3 is CASSWSGTGVAGELFF. The CDR3 DNA reads as TGTGCCAGCAGCTGGTCCGGGACAGGGGTTGCCGGGGAGCTGTTTTTT.

This rearrangement joins TRBV12-3 or TRBV12-4 to TRBJ2-2; D gene ambiguous. The CDR3 length is 12 residues. Trimming took 7 bases from V and 5 from J, leaving 8 bases between them. This chain's CDR3 is CASTARTGELFF. As DNA, the CDR3 is TGTGCCAGCACCGCCCGAACCGGGGAGCTGTTTTTT.

This clonotype occurred many times. The chain links TRBV20-1 to TRBJ1-4; 8 bases line up with TRBD1. The junction had 6 bases not matched to a gene; V was cut back by 2 bases and J by 7 bases. There are 14 residues in the CDR3. Looked up from germline, CDR1 is DFQATT and CDR2 is SNEGSKA (reference sequence). CDR3 DNA sequence: TGCAGTGCTAGAAGCAGACAGGGGCTTGAAAAACTGTTTTTT. This codes for CSARSRQGLEKLFF.

This clonotype turned up a few times. The gene calls are TRBV11-2 and TRBJ2-7, with unresolved D. The CDR3 is 14 amino acids. V lost 5 bases and J 4 bases, leaving 15 bases between the germline ends. Germline assignment: CDR1 SGHAT and CDR2 FQNNGV. As DNA, the CDR3 is TGTGCCAGCAGCCTAGGCGGCAGCCCTTACGAGCAGTACTTC. It encodes CASSLGGSPYEQYF.

There are many counts of this clonotype. This chain uses TRBV6-5 with TRBJ2-3, with D perhaps being TRBD1 or TRBD2 (5 bases each). The germline V and J ends were trimmed by 3 bases and 4 bases, with 23 bases remaining between them. Germline CDR1 MNHEY, CDR2 SVGAGI. CDR3 length: 18 residues. The DNA of the CDR3 is TGTGCCAGCAGTTATTCAGACAGAGGGATTTCGAGGGCAGATACGCAGTATTTT. Its translation: CASSYSDRGISRADTQYF.

This clonotype came up many times. The CDR3 sequence: CASSFDGSSYNSPLHF. The DNA of the CDR3 is TGTGCCAGCAGTTTCGACGGAAGCTCCTATAATTCACCCCTCCACTTT. The V and J genes are TRBV7-2 and TRBJ1-6; unclear D gene. Looked up from germline, CDR1 is SGHTA and CDR2 is FQGNSA. Trimming stripped 6 bases from V and 0 bases from J, with 12 bases between. This CDR3 is built from 16 residues.

This clonotype was counted many times. V usage is TRBV5-1 and J usage is TRBJ1-1, with 8 nucleotides matching TRBD1. Germline lookup yields CDR1 SGHRS and CDR2 YFSETQ. After removal of 2 bases from V and 10 bases from J, the junction contained 7 bases not matched to a gene. There are 13 residues in the CDR3. CDR3 sequence (DNA): TGCGCCAGCAGCTTACAGGGGGTCGCGGCAGCTTTCTTT. Its translation is CASSLQGVAAAFF.

V gene TRBV12-3 or TRBV12-4 combines with J gene TRBJ1-6; the D is unclear. CDR3 length: 13 residues. V lost 6 bases and J lost 2, with 5 bases in between. In DNA, the CDR3 is TGTGCCAGCAGCGCAGCCTATAATTCACCCCTCCACTTT. It yields the protein CASSAAYNSPLHF.

In this sample, this clonotype turned up many times. The V gene is TRBV20-1, the J gene TRBJ2-2, with no clear D. Trimming removed 3 bases at V and 7 bases at J, with 12 bases between. Germline CDR1 DFQATT, CDR2 SNEGSKA (reference sequence). The CDR3 has 13 residues. CDR3 sequence (DNA): TGCAGTGCTAGTCTCAGAGTTGGCGGGGAGCTGTTTTTT. As protein: CSASLRVGGELFF.

This clonotype was picked up many times. The J gene is TRBJ2-3, the V gene TRBV24-1; a possible D gene is TRBD2 (6 bases). Germline assignment: CDR1 KGHDR and CDR2 SFDVKD. The V gene lost 4 bases and the J gene lost 3 bases, with 22 bases spanning the gap. The CDR3 has 18 residues. The CDR3 protein is CATSDTKGRRGGTDTQYF. The CDR3 DNA follows: TGTGCCACCAGTGACACCAAGGGACGGCGGGGTGGTACAGATACGCAGTATTTT.

This clonotype was counted ten times or more. The chain links TRBV7-2 to TRBJ1-2; the D gene is possibly TRBD1 (5 bases). The germline gives CDR1 SGHTA, CDR2 FQGNSA. This CDR3 comprises 13 residues. The germline V and J ends were trimmed by 1 base and 8 bases, with 11 bases remaining between them. The CDR3 DNA reads as TGTGCCAGCAGCTTAGGGGGGTACGAAGGCTACACCTTC. Translated: CASSLGGYEGYTF.

This clonotype was detected many times. V is TRBV10-2 and J is TRBJ1-2; the D gene is possibly TRBD1 (6 bases). V lost 8 bases to trimming and J lost 1 base, with 14 bases between them. This CDR3 has 14 residues. CDR1 is WSHSY, CDR2 SAAADI, per germline. The DNA for the CDR3 is TGCGCCAGCGGGGGCCCAACAGATAACTATGGCTACACCTTC. Translated, it gives CASGGPTDNYGYTF.

CDR3 amino acids: CAISMTGGNYGYTF. The CDR3 DNA is TGTGCCATCAGTATGACGGGGGGCAACTATGGCTACACCTTC. The V gene is TRBV10-3, the J gene TRBJ1-2; TRBD1 might be the D (6 bases). The CDR3 spans 14 residues. Trimming left V 5 bases short and J 2 bases short, with 12 bases between. Germline V gene sequence: CDR1 ENHRY, CDR2 SYGVKD.

This clonotype was seen at least ten times. J is TRBJ2-7 and V is TRBV7-9; D may correspond to TRBD1 or TRBD2 (5 bases each). The length of the CDR3 is 17 residues. The ends were cut back, 5 bases at V and 1 base at J, with 21 bases in the middle. Germline lookup yields CDR1 SEHNR and CDR2 FQNEAQ (reference sequence). CDR3 residues: CASSTRPGTGISYEQYF. The CDR3, as DNA: TGTGCCAGCAGCACACGCCCCGGGACGGGAATTTCCTACGAGCAGTACTTC. The whole variable domain, remainder taken from reference TRBV7-9 and TRBJ2-7, is DTGVSQNPRHKITKRGQNVTFRCDPISEHNRLYWYRQTLGQGPEFLTYFQNEAQLEKSRLLSDRFSAERPKGSFSTLEIQRTEQGDSAMYLCASSTRPGTGISYEQYFGPGTRLTVT.

This clonotype was counted many times. V and J are TRBV3-1 and TRBJ1-1; D gene uncertain. V lost 5 bases, J lost 1 base, and 8 bases lay in between. CDR3 length: 13 residues. The germline CDR1 and CDR2 sequences are LGHDT and YNNKEL (reference sequence). CDR3 protein: CASSYVRNTEAFF. CDR3 DNA sequence: TGTGCCAGCAGCTACGTTCGGAACACTGAAGCTTTCTTT.

This clonotype has at least ten counts. The chain recombines TRBV18 with TRBJ1-1; the match to TRBD1 covers 7 bases. The length of the CDR3 is 16 residues. V shed 4 bases, J shed 5 bases, and the junction held 13 bases outside the gene matches. Germline V gives CDR1 KGHSH, CDR2 LQKENI. This chain's CDR3 is CASSRQGLIGVTEAFF. CDR3 DNA sequence: TGTGCCAGCTCACGACAGGGTCTAATCGGTGTGACTGAAGCTTTCTTT.

This clonotype was recorded many times. V and J are TRBV7-9 and TRBJ2-3; 10 bases are a match to TRBD2. J gave up 2 bases and V 7 bases, and 3 bases lay outside the gene matches. This CDR3 region has 14 residues. Germline CDR1 reads SEHNR; CDR2 reads FQNEAQ (reference sequence). The CDR3 bases are TGTGCCAGCACTCTAGCGGGAGACACAGATACGCAGTATTTT. Translated, it gives CASTLAGDTDTQYF. Combining the CDR3 with reference TRBV7-9 and TRBJ2-3 gives the whole variable domain DTGVSQNPRHKITKRGQNVTFRCDPISEHNRLYWYRQTLGQGPEFLTYFQNEAQLEKSRLLSDRFSAERPKGSFSTLEIQRTEQGDSAMYLCASTLAGDTDTQYFGPGTRLTVL.

In its sample, this clonotype was seen many times. An end of the junction differs from the germline gene, which may be a read error. The chain has TRBV7-7 and TRBJ2-2; 7 bases fit TRBD1. CDR3 length: 13 amino acids. Per germline, CDR1 SSHAT and CDR2 FNYEAQ (reference sequence). The CDR3: CASSAQGSGELFF. DNA for the CDR3: TGTGCTAGCAGCGCACAGGGGTCCGGGGAGCTGTTTTTT.

This clonotype was observed many times. The V gene is TRBV5-5, the J gene TRBJ1-5; no definite D call. The CDR3 sequence is 16 residues long. CDR1 and CDR2 (germline): SGHKS, YYEKEE (reference sequence). V lost 0 bases and J lost 0, with 10 bases in between. The CDR3 coding sequence is TGTGCCAGCAGCTTGGGGTCTCGGAATAGCAATCAGCCCCAGCATTTT. It is translated as CASSLGSRNSNQPQHF. The full variable domain, its missing parts supplied by reference TRBV5-5 and TRBJ1-5, is DAGVTQSPTHLIKTRGQQVTLRCSPISGHKSVSWYQQVLGQGPQFIFQYYEKEERGRGNFPDRFSARQFPNYSSELNVNALLLGDSALYLCASSLGSRNSNQPQHFGDGTRLSIL.

This clonotype was counted at least ten times. V and J are TRBV20-1 and TRBJ2-2, with TRBD2 matching over 11 bases. CDR1 is DFQATT, CDR2 SNEGSKA, per germline (reference sequence). This CDR3 is 17 amino acids long. V trimming: 3 bases; J trimming: 6 bases; junction bases outside the gene matches: 12. CDR3 nucleotides: TGCAGTGCTAGGGGGGTATCCGGACTAGCGGGTGCCGGGGAGCTGTTTTTT. It encodes CSARGVSGLAGAGELFF.

This clonotype was counted at least ten times. CDR3 residues: CASSYPGRADTQYF. In DNA form, the CDR3 reads TGTGCCAGCAGTTACCCCGGGAGGGCTGATACGCAGTATTTT. The chain joins TRBV6-5 to TRBJ2-3; 8 bases map to TRBD2. Germline loops: CDR1 MNHEY, CDR2 SVGAGI. This CDR3 is 14 amino acids long. V was clipped by 2 bases and J by 6 bases; unmatched bases: 4.

This clonotype occurred many times. This rearrangement joins TRBV7-2 to TRBJ2-1, with D tentatively TRBD2 (6 bases). Germline CDR1 is SGHTA and CDR2 is FQGNSA. The CDR3 runs to 16 residues. Trimming pared 5 bases from V and 5 bases from J, leaving 19 bases between. CDR3 bases: TGTGCCAGCAGCCCCCGTCAAATAGCGGCGGACAATGAGCAGTTCTTC. Translation: CASSPRQIAADNEQFF.

This clonotype was seen at least ten times. V usage is TRBV20-1 and J usage is TRBJ2-7; unclear D gene. Germline V gene data show CDR1 as DFQATT and CDR2 as SNEGSKA (reference sequence). The CDR3 covers 12 residues. Between the trimmed V and J ends, which lost 5 bases and 7 bases, there was a span of 15 bases. The CDR3 coding sequence is TGCAGTGCTCCAACCCCTCGGCGAGAGCAGTACTTC. This gives the protein CSAPTPRREQYF.